This record concerns one TCR beta chain sequence. No antigen is known for it. Per-base quality was not reported, and no clone a single base away is much larger than it. This sample is part of a study of control samples from healthy donors and cancer patients (dated by TCRdb to 2018 to 2020). The V and J ends are trimmed by 0 bases and 8 bases, leaving 13 bases between them. For CDR1 and CDR2, the germline V gene lists LGHNA and YSLEER. CDR3 length: 14 amino acids, cysteine to phenylalanine. Here the CDR3 DNA is all that survives: 42 bases in frame from base 1. Libraries were built with the immunoSEQ multiplex PCR assay. The table was pulled from immuneACCESS by TCRdb, which kept in-frame rearrangements only. Such tables lose some clones; where checked, under half of the loss comes from unresolved V genes, and the rest has no known cause. The sample records roughly 400,000 clones, over 75% of which are singletons. About 6.3% of the sample lies in the top ten.

This receptor was taken from a man in his forties or fifties with head and neck cancer. The V and J segments used are TRBV4-3 and TRBJ1-2; the D gene is perhaps TRBD1, from 6 matching bases. The sequenced material came from PBMCs. The base sequence is TGCGCCAGCAGCCAAGATCAGGGGATAAACGGCTACACCTTC. Its translation reads: CASSQDQGINGYTF.